The source of this TCR beta chain is a study of OX40 agonist ivuxolimab in advanced cancers. Study background: Partial response was recorded in three patients: one hepatocellular carcinoma and two cutaneous melanoma cases. Study results and limitations: Not determined was the antigen specificity of the expanded peripheral T cells.

Notes on this clone: The antigen is unknown.

CDR3 length: 15 residues. The V and J ends lost 0 bases and 0 bases respectively, with 9 bases between them. Germline V CDR1 and CDR2: SGHNT, YYREEE (reference sequence). TCRdb's copy holds only in-frame clones and misses some; the assay was immunoSEQ multiplex PCR. The repertoire includes approximately 40,000 clones, roughly 80% of them detected once, and over 20% sits in the top ten. Autoimmune disease history or systemic immunosuppression disqualified patients. The specimen was CD4+ or CD8+ T cells sorted from blood, collected in a trial of the OX40 agonist ivuxolimab. The chain uses TRBV5-4 and TRBJ1-1; D is unresolved. This TCR was recovered from an adult with an advanced solid tumor such as melanoma, head and neck, liver or kidney cancer. The DNA for the CDR3 is TGTGCCAGCAGCTTGGACCGTGCTATGAACACTGAAGCTTTCTTT. Residues: CASSLDRAMNTEAFF.